Listed below are T cell receptor beta chains from one sample, sequenced in a study of T cell responses to AZD1222 COVID-19 vaccine. Repertoires were generated with immunoSEQ multiplex PCR, while TCRdb's copy carries only in-frame clones and drops some. This table has some 84,000 clones, approximately 90% appearing once. The sequenced sample was peripheral blood, obtained 28 days after the second AZD1222 dose. These receptors were collected from an adult who received the AZD1222 COVID-19 vaccine. CDR3s include the opening cysteine and the closing phenylalanine or tryptophan. D genes are given only for firm matches. A row's size may be missing; if present it is once, few, many or a size class.

v_gene	j_gene	d_gene	len	abundance	CDR3nt	CDR3aa
TRBV27	TRBJ2-5	-	14	-	TGTGCCAGCAGTTTATCGTACCAGTTGGAGACCCAGTACTTC	CASSLSYQLETQYF
TRBV4-3	TRBJ2-1	-	11	once	TGCGCCAGCAGCCAAGCAGGACAATGGTTCTTC	CASSQAGQWFF
TRBV11-2	TRBJ1-5	-	13	-	TGTGCCAGCAGCCGGGGTGAGGATCAGCCCCAGCATTTT	CASSRGEDQPQHF
TRBV7-8	TRBJ1-1	-	14	-	TGTGCCAGCACCGTAACGACGCGGGGGGCGCGAGCTTTCTTT	CASTVTTRGARAFF
TRBV3-1/TRBV3-2	TRBJ2-7	-	17	-	TGTGCCAGCAGTCCCCTCCCACCGGGGACGGTTTCCTACGAGCAGTACTTC	CASSPLPPGTVSYEQYF
TRBV11-2	TRBJ1-6	-	16	-	TGTGCCAGCAGCCAGTCAGGGGTTTCTGGAAATTCACCCCTCCACTTT	CASSQSGVSGNSPLHF
TRBV4-1	TRBJ2-7	TRBD1	15	-	TGCGCCAGCAGCCAAGGGGGCAGGGGGTCTTACGAGCAGTACTTC	CASSQGGRGSYEQYF
TRBV7-8	TRBJ1-2	TRBD1	13	-	TGTGCCAGCAGCTTTAGACAGGGTTGGGGCTACACCTTC	CASSFRQGWGYTF
TRBV7-2	TRBJ1-5	-	15	-	TGTGCCAGCAGCTTAGACATGGCAGGGTCTCAGCCCCAGCATTTT	CASSLDMAGSQPQHF
TRBV13	TRBJ2-3	TRBD2	24	-	TGTGCCAGCAGCTCATCGACAGAGAAAAGGACTAGCGGGGGGCCCACCCACCTTACAGATACGCAGTATTTT	CASSSSTEKRTSGGPTHLTDTQYF
TRBV5-1	TRBJ2-1	-	17	-	TGCGCCAGCAGCTTGGCCGATTTTCTGACAGCGGGTAATGAGCAGTTCTTC	CASSLADFLTAGNEQFF
TRBV4-2	TRBJ1-2	-	11	-	TGTGCCAGCAGCTCCAACTATGGCTACACCTTC	CASSSNYGYTF
TRBV5-1	TRBJ2-5	TRBD2	15	-	TGCGCCAGCAGCTCGAAACCGGGACTAGAAGAGACCCAGTACTTC	CASSSKPGLEETQYF
TRBV18	TRBJ1-4	-	14	-	TGTGCCAGCTCACCGGGAGCAACTAATGAAAAACTGTTTTTT	CASSPGATNEKLFF
TRBV29-1	TRBJ1-1	-	12	-	TGCAGCGGGGGACTGATGAACACTGAAGCTTTCTTT	CSGGLMNTEAFF
TRBV7-9	TRBJ2-7	-	12	-	TGTGCCAGCAGCTTAGGGGCCTACGAGCAGTACTTC	CASSLGAYEQYF
TRBV19	TRBJ1-2	-	15	-	TGTGCCAGTAGTATAGGGACAGCAAATAACTATGGCTACACCTTC	CASSIGTANNYGYTF
TRBV6-5	TRBJ2-3	-	15	-	TGTGCCAGCAGTTACTCGACGGGGGTCATGGATACGCAGTATTTT	CASSYSTGVMDTQYF
TRBV4-1	TRBJ1-2	-	13	few	TGCGCCAGCAACCAAAACGGGGCAGATGGCTACACCTTC	CASNQNGADGYTF
TRBV6-5	TRBJ2-3	-	15	-	TGTGCCAGCATTCGAACAAGGGCCGCGCCAGATACGCAGTATTTT	CASIRTRAAPDTQYF
TRBV9	TRBJ1-3	-	15	-	TGTGCCAGCAGCGTAGACCAGATCTCTGGAAACACCATATATTTT	CASSVDQISGNTIYF
TRBV7-9	TRBJ2-5	-	12	-	TGTGCCAGCGGGGGGGCCATCCAGACCCAGTACTTC	CASGGAIQTQYF
TRBV4-3	TRBJ1-1	TRBD1	17	once	TGCGCCAGCAGCCAAGAAGGACAGGGGGCACTGTGGACTGAAGCTTTCTTT	CASSQEGQGALWTEAFF
TRBV19	TRBJ2-4	TRBD2	16	few	TGTGCCAGTAGTACCCCTGAGCGGGGGGGCTGGATCATTCAGTACTTC	CASSTPERGGWIIQYF
TRBV4-3	TRBJ1-5	-	13	-	TGCGCCAGCAGCCAAGTTGGAGGTCAGCCCCAGCATTTT	CASSQVGGQPQHF
TRBV5-8	TRBJ2-2	-	13	-	TGTGCCAGCAGCTTCGGGAACACCGGGGAGCTGTTTTTT	CASSFGNTGELFF
TRBV27	TRBJ1-2	-	13	-	TGTGCCAGCAGTTTATACGGGGCCTATGGCTACACCTTC	CASSLYGAYGYTF
TRBV7-9	TRBJ2-7	TRBD1	14	-	TGTGCCAGCAGCTTAGGGACAGGCCCACAAGAGCAGTACTTC	CASSLGTGPQEQYF
TRBV7-2	TRBJ2-1	TRBD2	16	-	TGTGCCAGCAGCTTTTCAGGGACTAGCGGACTAGATGAGCAGTTCTTC	CASSFSGTSGLDEQFF
TRBV15	TRBJ2-5	-	13	few	TGTGCCACCAGCAGGGAAGCGGGAGAGACCCAGTACTTC	CATSREAGETQYF
TRBV12-3/TRBV12-4	TRBJ1-1	-	12	-	TGTGCCAGCAGGACCTCTTCCTCTGAAGCTTTCTTT	CASRTSSSEAFF
TRBV18	TRBJ1-4	-	13	-	TGTGCCAGCTCACCCACGCAGTATGAAAAACTGTTTTTT	CASSPTQYEKLFF
TRBV6-5	TRBJ1-4	-	14	-	TGTGCCAGCAGGACCAGGGACGAGGGCGAAAAACTGTTTTTT	CASRTRDEGEKLFF
TRBV10-3	TRBJ1-5	-	13	-	TGTGCCATCAGCACAGGTTGGGATCAGCCCCAGCATTTT	CAISTGWDQPQHF
TRBV27	TRBJ2-1	-	16	-	TGTGCCAGCAGTCGAGACCCGGCTAGCAGCTACAATGAGCAGTTCTTC	CASSRDPASSYNEQFF
TRBV29-1	TRBJ2-1	-	10	-	TGCAGCGCCAGAAACAATGAGCAGTTCTTC	CSARNNEQFF
TRBV9	TRBJ2-5	-	16	-	TGTGCCAGCAACAACGGCCTGGATGGCGGAAGCGAGACCCAGTACTTC	CASNNGLDGGSETQYF